A single sample gave rise to the 26 T cell receptor beta chains below, sequenced in a study of cytomegalovirus exposure and HLA in healthy donors. Profiled with immunoSEQ multiplex PCR; TCRdb holds only in-frame clones, not every one. This sample has 150,000 to 200,000 clones, with over 65% found just once. Sequencing was done on a sample of PBMCs. The receptor source for this set is a man between 18 and 35 years old in good health and CMV-seropositive.

The rearrangement links TRBV7-2 to TRBJ2-7; 8 bases are a match to TRBD1. Per the germline V gene, CDR1 is SGHTA and CDR2 is FQGNSA. The CDR3 spans 15 residues. V was pared by 4 bases and J by 1 base, with 6 bases of the junction left unmatched. This CDR3 reads CASSSPRQGSYEQYF. The CDR3 bases are TGTGCCAGCAGCTCGCCTCGACAGGGGTCCTACGAGCAGTACTTC.

This sequence joins TRBV5-4 and TRBJ2-1, with 7 bases that match TRBD1. The J segment lost 1 base and the V segment lost 3 bases, leaving 4 bases of the junction unmatched. CDR1 is SGHNT, CDR2 YYREEE, per germline (reference sequence). The CDR3 is made up of 15 amino acids. In DNA form, the CDR3 reads TGTGCCAGCAGCTCCAGACAGGGATCCTACAATGAGCAGTTCTTC. Translated: CASSSRQGSYNEQFF.

This clone was seen just once. V is TRBV29-1 and J is TRBJ2-3; 7 bases fit TRBD2. CDR1 is SQVTM and CDR2 is ANQGSEA in the germline V gene. With 4 bases clipped from V and 1 base from J, the junction kept 8 bases outside the gene matches. This CDR3 contains 15 residues. CDR3 sequence (DNA): TGCAGCGTTGCCCCGCTACTAGCGCGCACAGATACGCAGTATTTT. It specifies CSVAPLLARTDTQYF.

V usage is TRBV12-5 and J usage is TRBJ2-1; 9 bases map to TRBD2. This CDR3 has 16 residues. V was pared by 1 base and J by 8 bases, with 9 bases of the junction left unmatched. CDR1 and CDR2 (germline): LGHNT, FRNRAP. The CDR3 spells CASGLDGSGSTDEQFF. The CDR3 DNA is TGTGCTAGTGGTTTGGACGGTAGCGGGAGTACCGATGAGCAGTTCTTC.

V gene TRBV19 combines with J gene TRBJ2-5, with D possibly being TRBD1 (6 bases). There are 13 residues in the CDR3. V dropped 7 bases and J dropped 9 bases, with 18 bases sitting between them. Germline V gene sequence: CDR1 LNHDA, CDR2 SQIVND (reference sequence). CDR3 sequence reads: CASTETGQWAQYF. The DNA for the CDR3 is TGTGCCAGTACCGAGACAGGACAATGGGCCCAGTACTTC.

V and J are TRBV5-1 and TRBJ2-7, with 11 bases matching TRBD2. The CDR3 loop spans 16 amino acids. CDR1 and CDR2 from the germline V gene are SGHRS and YFSETQ. V shed 0 bases and J 4 bases; nucleotides not matched to a gene: 6. CDR3 sequence: CASSLGLAGSWYEQYF. In nucleotides, the CDR3 is TGCGCCAGCAGCTTGGGACTAGCGGGGAGCTGGTACGAGCAGTACTTC. The full variable domain, completed using reference TRBV5-1 and TRBJ2-7, is KAGVTQTPRYLIKTRGQQVTLSCSPISGHRSVSWYQQTPGQGLQFLFEYFSETQRNKGNFPGRFSGRQFSNSRSEMNVSTLELGDSALYLCASSLGLAGSWYEQYFGPGTRLTVT.

This sequence joins TRBV6-5 and TRBJ1-2; no firm D call. The V end lost 0 bases, the J end lost 10 bases, and 12 bases lay between the germline ends. The CDR3 covers 13 residues. Germline V lookup: CDR1 MNHEY, CDR2 SVGAGI. For the CDR3, the DNA is TGTGCCAGCAGTTACTCGACGTATGAGGCCTACACCTTC. Translating it yields CASSYSTYEAYTF.

On this clone itself: A read error may be the cause here, since a much bigger clone is one base away. V usage is TRBV6-6 and J usage is TRBJ2-3; TRBD1 matches at 9 bases. Trimming at V came to 8 bases and at J to 0 bases, leaving 0 bases not matched to a gene. The CDR3 length is 13 residues. From germline, CDR1 is MNHNY and CDR2 SVGAGI (reference sequence). CDR3 bases: TGTGCCAGCGGGACAGGGAGCACAGATACGCAGTATTTT. This encodes CASGTGSTDTQYF.

This clone was seen once. The chain links TRBV7-2 to TRBJ1-4; no firm D call. The CDR3 runs to 17 residues. Germline CDR1 and CDR2: SGHTA and FQGNSA. V lost 2 bases and J 0 bases, leaving 13 bases between the germline ends. This CDR3 is CASSLKAEFATNEKLFF. Written as DNA, the CDR3 is TGTGCCAGCAGCTTAAAGGCGGAATTCGCAACTAATGAAAAACTGTTTTTT.

The J gene is TRBJ2-1, the V gene TRBV6-4, with 9 bases fitting TRBD2. The V and J ends lost 5 bases and 6 bases, in that order; junction bases with no gene match: 8. Germline V gene lookup returns CDR1 MRHNA and CDR2 SNTAGT. The length of the CDR3 is 15 residues. The chain's CDR3 is CASSKGAGGLNEQFF. The CDR3 DNA is TGTGCCAGCAGTAAAGGAGCGGGAGGTCTCAATGAGCAGTTCTTC.

The chain couples TRBV4-3 to TRBJ2-3; D may be TRBD1 (6 bases). V lost 1 base and J 6 bases, leaving 17 bases between the germline ends. The CDR3 totals 16 residues. Germline CDR1 reads LGHNA; CDR2 reads YSLEER. The CDR3 region has the DNA TGCGCCAGCAGCCAAGGCACAGGGCCGGGCATGGATACGCAGTATTTT. Translation: CASSQGTGPGMDTQYF.

The chain joins TRBV6-6 to TRBJ1-1; TRBD1 might be the D (5 bases). The CDR3 spans 13 residues. V dropped 5 bases and J dropped 7 bases, with 14 bases sitting between them. Germline CDR1 is MNHNY and CDR2 is SVGAGI (reference sequence). CDR3: CASSPGQGIEAFF. The CDR3 DNA sequence: TGTGCCAGCAGTCCAGGGCAGGGAATTGAAGCTTTCTTT.

This clone was observed a handful of times. The chain joins TRBV2 to TRBJ2-3; 10 nucleotides line up with TRBD2. Germline V gene data show CDR1 as SNHLY and CDR2 as FYNNEI. This CDR3 is 13 amino acids long. V dropped 7 bases and J dropped 4; count of bases not matched to a gene: 2. The CDR3 DNA sequence: TGTGCCAGCACACTAGCGGGGCCAGATACGCAGTATTTT. Its protein product is CASTLAGPDTQYF.

This clone was counted a few times. The chain employs TRBV6-5 and TRBJ1-1; 12 bases fit TRBD1. The CDR3 runs to 13 residues. After removal of 6 bases from V and 6 bases from J, the junction contained 2 bases not matched to a gene. Germline V gene lookup returns CDR1 MNHEY and CDR2 SVGAGI. The CDR3, as DNA: TGTGCCAGCAGGGGACAGGGGGCTTCTGAAGCTTTCTTT. The encoded protein is CASRGQGASEAFF.

The table lists this clone with many counts. CDR3 in amino acids: CASSRKQGSYEQYF. The CDR3 nucleotides are TGCGCCAGCAGCCGAAAACAGGGTTCCTACGAGCAGTACTTC. The chain couples TRBV4-3 to TRBJ2-7, with D possibly matching TRBD1 (6 bases). Trimming cost V 4 bases and J 1 base, with 11 bases left between them. The CDR3 totals 14 residues. Germline lookup yields CDR1 LGHNA and CDR2 YSLEER.

The chain uses TRBV4-1 and TRBJ1-5, with a tentative D call TRBD1 (6 bases). Germline assignment: CDR1 MGHRA and CDR2 YSYEKL. This CDR3 has 16 amino acids. V was trimmed by 1 base and J by 5 bases, leaving 15 bases between them. The CDR3 nucleotides read TGCGCCAGCAGCCAAGGGTGGGCCGAGGGGGATCAGCCCCAGCATTTT. Translated, it gives CASSQGWAEGDQPQHF.

This clone was recorded a few times. J is TRBJ1-2 and V is TRBV4-1, with 10 bases aligning to TRBD1. CDR3 length equals 14 residues. Germline V gene lookup returns CDR1 MGHRA and CDR2 YSYEKL. V gave up 5 bases and J gave up 0 bases; unmatched junction bases: 0. In nucleotides, the CDR3 is TGCGCCAGCAGCGGGACAGGGGCTAACTATGGCTACACCTTC. Its protein product is CASSGTGANYGYTF.

The genes are TRBV6-5 and TRBJ2-1, with TRBD2 matching over 8 bases. This CDR3 is built from 15 residues. The J segment lost 4 bases and the V segment lost 10 bases, leaving 12 bases of the junction unmatched. The V gene's germline CDR1 is MNHEY and CDR2 SVGAGI. The CDR3 sequence: CATAPTGGKYNEQFF. CDR3 in DNA: TGTGCCACCGCGCCCACGGGAGGGAAATACAATGAGCAGTTCTTC.

In DNA form, the CDR3 reads TGTGCCAGCGCCACCGAGGTTAGCGGTAGCTCCTACAATGAGCAGTTCTTC. Translating gives CASATEVSGSSYNEQFF. This rearrangement joins TRBV7-3 to TRBJ2-1, with D perhaps matching TRBD2 (6 bases). The V gene's germline CDR1 is SGHTA and CDR2 FQGTGA. V was pared by 8 bases and J by 0 bases, with 20 bases between. This CDR3 is 17 amino acids long.

V is TRBV27 and J is TRBJ2-7; TRBD1 matches 7 bases. The CDR3 is made up of 17 amino acids. Germline V CDR1 and CDR2: MNHEY, SMNVEV (reference sequence). The V and J ends lost 3 bases and 2 bases, in that order; junction bases with no gene match: 13. The CDR3 DNA follows: TGTGCCAGCAGTTTGTTCCACACAGGGGCCGGGCCCTACGAGCAGTACTTC. Its translation is CASSLFHTGAGPYEQYF.

The chain has TRBV4-2 and TRBJ2-7; a possible D gene is TRBD2 (6 bases). The V end lost 1 base, the J end lost 4 bases, and 11 bases lay between the germline ends. The germline CDR1 and CDR2 sequences are LGHNA and YNFKEQ. CDR3 length: 14 amino acids. CDR3 in amino acids: CASSQVTSLYEQYF. Written as DNA, the CDR3 is TGTGCCAGCAGCCAAGTGACTAGTTTGTACGAGCAGTACTTC.

This clone was seen a handful of times. V usage is TRBV23-1 and J usage is TRBJ2-2; the match to TRBD1 covers 9 bases. TRBV23-1 falls under the ORF class, with uncertain function. J was trimmed by 6 bases and V by 5 bases; bases with no gene match: 10. The CDR3 is 16 residues long. The CDR3 DNA follows: TGCGCCAGCAGTTCGGGTCGGGACAGGGAACCCGGGGAGCTGTTTTTT. This translates into CASSSGRDREPGELFF.

The gene calls are TRBV2 and TRBJ2-2; 7 positions agree with TRBD1. The CDR3 covers 13 residues. The ends lost 8 bases at V and 4 bases at J; junction bases unmatched: 4. Per germline, CDR1 SNHLY and CDR2 FYNNEI. The CDR3 DNA reads as TGTGCCAGCCGCCCAGGGGGCACCGGGGAGCTGTTTTTT. Translating gives CASRPGGTGELFF.

The chain is built from TRBV9 and TRBJ2-1; 8 nucleotides match TRBD2. In germline, CDR1 is SGDLS, CDR2 YYNGEE. J lost 8 bases, V lost 4 bases, and 14 bases had no gene match. The CDR3 covers 16 residues. CDR3 region: CASSPPGGVDADEQFF. CDR3 DNA sequence: TGTGCCAGCAGCCCACCGGGAGGGGTCGACGCGGATGAGCAGTTCTTC.

The rearrangement joins TRBV4-2 to TRBJ2-4, with 8 nucleotides matching TRBD1. Germline values: CDR1 LGHNA, CDR2 YNFKEQ. Trimming at V came to 0 bases and at J to 11 bases, leaving 9 bases not matched to a gene. CDR3 length: 15 residues. The CDR3 bases are TGTGCCAGCAGCCAAGATAGGACAGGGACGTTTCTTCAGTACTTC. Amino acid sequence: CASSQDRTGTFLQYF.

The J gene is TRBJ2-1, the V gene TRBV6-5, with 12 bases lining up with TRBD2. Trimming at V came to 6 bases and at J to 15 bases, leaving 9 bases not matched to a gene. The length of the CDR3 is 13 residues. Germline V lookup: CDR1 MNHEY, CDR2 SVGAGI. As DNA, the CDR3 is TGTGCCAGCAGGGAGACTAGCGGGAGAGTTCTGTTCTTC. This encodes CASRETSGRVLFF.